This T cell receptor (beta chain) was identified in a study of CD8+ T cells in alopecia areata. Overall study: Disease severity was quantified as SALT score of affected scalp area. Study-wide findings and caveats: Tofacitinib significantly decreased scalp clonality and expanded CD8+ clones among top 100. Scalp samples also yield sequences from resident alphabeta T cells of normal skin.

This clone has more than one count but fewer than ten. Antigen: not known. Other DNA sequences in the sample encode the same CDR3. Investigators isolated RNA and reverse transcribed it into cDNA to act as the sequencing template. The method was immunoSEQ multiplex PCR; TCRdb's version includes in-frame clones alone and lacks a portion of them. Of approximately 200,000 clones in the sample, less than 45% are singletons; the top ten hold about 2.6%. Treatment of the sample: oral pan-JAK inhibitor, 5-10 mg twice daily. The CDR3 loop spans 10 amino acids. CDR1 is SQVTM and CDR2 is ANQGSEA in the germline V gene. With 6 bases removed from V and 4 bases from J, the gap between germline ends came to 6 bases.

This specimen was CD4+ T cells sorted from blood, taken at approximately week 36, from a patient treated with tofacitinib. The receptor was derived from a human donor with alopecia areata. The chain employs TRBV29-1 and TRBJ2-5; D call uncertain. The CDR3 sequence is CSVGRETQYF. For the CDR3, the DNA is TGCAGCGTCGGACGAGAGACCCAGTACTTC. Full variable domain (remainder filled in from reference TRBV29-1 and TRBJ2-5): SAVISQKPSRDICQRGTSLTIQCQVDSQVTMMFWYRQQPGQSLTLIATANQGSEATYESGFVIDKFPISRPNLTFSTLTVSNMSPEDSSIYLCSVGRETQYFGPGTRLLVL.